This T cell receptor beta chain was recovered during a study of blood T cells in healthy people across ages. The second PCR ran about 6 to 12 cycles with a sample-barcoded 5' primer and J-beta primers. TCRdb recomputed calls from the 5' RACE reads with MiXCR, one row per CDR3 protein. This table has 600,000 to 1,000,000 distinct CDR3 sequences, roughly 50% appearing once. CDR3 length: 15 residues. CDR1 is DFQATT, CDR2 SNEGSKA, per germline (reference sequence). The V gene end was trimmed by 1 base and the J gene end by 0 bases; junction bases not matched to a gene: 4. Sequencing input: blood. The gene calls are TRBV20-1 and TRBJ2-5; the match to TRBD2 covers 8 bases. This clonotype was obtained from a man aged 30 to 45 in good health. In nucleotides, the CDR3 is TGCAGTGCTAGAGCGGTAGCGGGGTACCAAGAGACCCAGTACTTC. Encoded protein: CSARAVAGYQETQYF.